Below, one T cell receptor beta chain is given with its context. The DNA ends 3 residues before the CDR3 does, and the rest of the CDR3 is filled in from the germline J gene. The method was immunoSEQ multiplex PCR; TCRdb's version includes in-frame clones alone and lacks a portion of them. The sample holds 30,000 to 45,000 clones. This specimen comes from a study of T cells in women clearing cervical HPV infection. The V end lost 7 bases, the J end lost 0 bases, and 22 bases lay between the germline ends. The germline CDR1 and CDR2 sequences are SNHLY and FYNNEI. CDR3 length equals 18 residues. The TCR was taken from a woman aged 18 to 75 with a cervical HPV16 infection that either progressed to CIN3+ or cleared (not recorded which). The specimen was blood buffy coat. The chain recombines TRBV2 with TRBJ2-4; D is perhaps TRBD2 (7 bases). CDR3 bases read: TGTGCCAGCACGAAGGGGGGGTGGCAGGGTGAAGCCAAAAACATT. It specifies CASTKGGWQGEAKNI. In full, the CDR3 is CASTKGGWQGEAKNIQYF.